This T cell receptor (beta chain) was observed in a study of blood T cell repertoires in COVID-19. In the study overall: Sites in the United States, Italy and Spain provided acute and convalescent COVID-19 samples. In each case, the material was cDNA or gDNA derived from T cells, B-cell-depleted T cells, or PBMCs.

This clone has only a few counts. The CDR3 covers 15 residues. Trimming cost V 6 bases and J 1 base, with 16 bases left between them. Germline V gene data show CDR1 as SGHDT and CDR2 as YYEEEE. Here immunoSEQ multiplex PCR was the method, and the copy in TCRdb shows in-frame clones only, minus some. The sample shows more than 200,000 clones, nearly 90% of them seen only once. Cohort assignment relied on participant-reported clinical history. The receptor's source is a man aged 25 to 40 who had recovered from COVID-19. Sequencing was done on a sample of PBMCs or T cells enriched from blood (not recorded which). The chain uses TRBV5-6 and TRBJ1-1; no firm D call. CDR3 sequence reads: CASNPAGGRNTEAFF. The CDR3 coding sequence is TGTGCCAGCAACCCGGCGGGAGGGAGGAACACTGAAGCTTTCTTT.